One and the same sample provided the 27 T cell receptor beta chains below, sequenced in a study of T cells in Graves' hyperthyroidism and ophthalmopathy. Regions amplified from RNA transcripts were the TCR beta CDR3 regions. RT-PCR in the first round (using the HTBI primer set) targeted the TCR CDR3. TCRdb reprocessed the multiplex PCR reads with MiXCR, giving one entry per CDR3 protein. The sample includes some 360,000 distinct CDR3 sequences, around a sixth of them seen just once. Material: blood. Receptors originate from a woman in her thirties or forties with Graves' ophthalmopathy.

This clonotype was counted ten times or more. This chain joins TRBV6-2 or TRBV6-3 and TRBJ2-7, with 12 bases that match TRBD2. The V gene's germline CDR1 is MNHEY and CDR2 SVGEGT. The CDR3 has 21 residues. V shed 4 bases, J shed 3 bases, and the junction held 22 bases outside the gene matches. CDR3 region: CASSSPPGLAGQAHYYYEQYF. The CDR3 coding sequence is TGTGCCAGCAGTTCACCCCCGGGACTAGCGGGCCAAGCCCACTACTACTACGAGCAGTACTTC.

This clonotype has at least ten counts. This chain joins TRBV20-1 and TRBJ2-7; 9 nucleotides agree with TRBD2. The CDR3 sequence is 14 residues long. Germline loops: CDR1 DFQATT, CDR2 SNEGSKA (reference sequence). V lost 3 bases to trimming and J lost 4 bases; unmatched junction nucleotides: 7. The CDR3: CSARASGDIYEQYF. The CDR3 nucleotides read TGCAGTGCTAGGGCTAGCGGGGATATTTACGAGCAGTACTTC.

This clonotype was counted ten times or more. CDR3 protein: CASSFRLRGLETQYF. DNA of the CDR3: TGTGCCAGCAGTTTTCGACTGAGGGGGCTAGAGACCCAGTACTTC. The chain carries TRBV28 and TRBJ2-5; 7 nucleotides align to TRBD1. Germline CDR1 is MDHEN and CDR2 is SYDVKM. The junction had 8 bases not matched to a gene; V was cut back by 3 bases and J by 4 bases. The CDR3 length is 15 residues. Supplemented by reference TRBV28 and TRBJ2-5, the full variable domain reads DVKVTQSSRYLVKRTGEKVFLECVQDMDHENMFWYRQDPGLGLRLIYFSYDVKMKEKGDIPEGYSVSREKKERFSLILESASTNQTSMYLCASSFRLRGLETQYFGPGTRLLVL.

Concerning this clonotype itself: A read error may account for a junction end that differs from germline. V and J are TRBV7-8 and TRBJ1-3; D gene unclear. The CDR3 consists of 14 residues. CDR1 SGHVS and CDR2 FQNEAQ come from the germline V gene. CDR3 bases: TGTGCCAGCAGCTTGCCCACTTCTGGAAACACCATATCTTTT. Translated: CASSLPTSGNTISF. Looking up the rest from reference TRBV7-8 and TRBJ1-3 gives the full variable domain: GAGVSQSPRYKVAKRGQDVALRCDPISGHVSLFWYQQALGQGPEFLTYFQNEAQLDKSGLPSDRFFAERPEGSVSTLKIQRTQQEDSAVYLCASSLPTSGNTISFGEGSWLTVV.

This clonotype was detected many times. The chain uses TRBV28 and TRBJ2-2, with D tentatively TRBD1 or TRBD2 (6 bases each). This CDR3 spans 15 amino acids. Trimming took off 3 bases at V and 5 bases at J, with 13 bases between the two ends. Germline lookup yields CDR1 MDHEN and CDR2 SYDVKM. The CDR3 DNA reads as TGTGCCAGCAGTTTCGGGGGCGCATGGACCGGGGAGCTGTTTTTT. This encodes CASSFGGAWTGELFF. The whole variable domain, filled in from reference TRBV28 and TRBJ2-2, reads DVKVTQSSRYLVKRTGEKVFLECVQDMDHENMFWYRQDPGLGLRLIYFSYDVKMKEKGDIPEGYSVSREKKERFSLILESASTNQTSMYLCASSFGGAWTGELFFGEGSRLTVL.

This clonotype was seen many times. This chain connects TRBV27 to TRBJ2-7; D remains unclear. Trimming left V 5 bases short and J 12 bases short, with 20 bases between. Germline CDR1 MNHEY, CDR2 SMNVEV (reference sequence). The CDR3 sequence is 13 residues long. The CDR3 DNA follows: TGTGCCAGCAGTCAAAACAACTCAGGTCGGCGGTACTTC. This sequence encodes CASSQNNSGRRYF.

A remark on this clonotype: A single base separates this from a much larger clone, so it may be a read error. The CDR3 DNA reads TGTGCCAGCTCACCCGACGACGGATTGAACACTGAAGCTTTCTTT. Its translation: CASSPDDGLNTEAFF. The V gene is TRBV18, the J gene TRBJ1-1, with D unclear. The CDR3 has 15 amino acids. Germline CDR1 reads KGHSH; CDR2 reads LQKENI. V shed 3 bases and J shed 0 bases, with 11 bases lying between them. Combining the CDR3 with reference TRBV18 and TRBJ1-1 gives the whole variable domain NAGVMQNPRHLVRRRGQEARLRCSPMKGHSHVYWYRQLPEEGLKFMVYLQKENIIDESGMPKERFSAEFPKEGPSILRIQQVVRGDSAAYFCASSPDDGLNTEAFFGQGTRLTVV.

In this sample, this clonotype turned up many times. CDR3 bases: TGTGCCAGCAGAGGCAGGCAGGGTCTCTATGGCTACACCTTC. Translation: CASRGRQGLYGYTF. The chain joins TRBV2 to TRBJ1-2, with a tentative D call TRBD1 (5 bases). V was trimmed by 6 bases and J by 4 bases, leaving 15 bases between them. This CDR3 spans 14 amino acids. CDR1 and CDR2 from the germline V gene are SNHLY and FYNNEI.

This clonotype was observed many times. V usage is TRBV7-9 and J usage is TRBJ1-1; tentative D call: TRBD1 (5 bases). The CDR3 has 13 amino acids. V lost 5 bases, J lost 5 bases, and 12 bases lay in between. Germline V gives CDR1 SEHNR, CDR2 FQNEAQ (reference sequence). CDR3 loop: CASSGPGGTEAFF. In DNA form, the CDR3 reads TGTGCCAGCAGCGGACCGGGGGGAACTGAAGCTTTCTTT.

The rearrangement uses TRBV18 and TRBJ2-7; weak D call: TRBD1 (6 bases). The CDR3 is made up of 15 amino acids. The V end lost 4 bases, the J end lost 0 bases, and 13 bases lay between the germline ends. Per the germline V gene, CDR1 is KGHSH and CDR2 is LQKENI. The CDR3 nucleotides read TGTGCCAGCTCACGAGCCGGGACAAACTCCTACGAGCAGTACTTC. Protein: CASSRAGTNSYEQYF. Together with reference TRBV18 and TRBJ2-7, the CDR3 gives the full variable domain: NAGVMQNPRHLVRRRGQEARLRCSPMKGHSHVYWYRQLPEEGLKFMVYLQKENIIDESGMPKERFSAEFPKEGPSILRIQQVVRGDSAAYFCASSRAGTNSYEQYFGPGTRLTVT.

This clonotype appeared many times. The chain combines TRBV6-5 with TRBJ2-2; 7 bases agree with TRBD1. With V trimmed by 4 bases and J by 5 bases, 13 bases remained unmatched. CDR1 is MNHEY, CDR2 SVGAGI, per germline. CDR3 length equals 17 residues. For the CDR3, the DNA is TGTGCCAGCAGTTCCACCGGGACAGCCCTATGGACCGGGGAGCTGTTTTTT. It translates to CASSSTGTALWTGELFF.

In this sample, this clonotype turned up many times. The junction shows a germline mismatch at one end, possibly a read error. The genes are TRBV7-9 and TRBJ2-7, with D perhaps TRBD1 (5 bases). The CDR3 sequence is 11 residues long. CDR1 and CDR2 from the germline V gene are SEHNR and FQNEAQ (reference sequence). In DNA, the CDR3 is TGTGCCAGCAGCTTAGATCGGGCCAGGGACTTC. Translated: CASSLDRARDF.

V usage is TRBV4-3 and J usage is TRBJ2-7, with TRBD2 as a possible D gene (6 bases). The CDR3 runs to 18 residues. Germline V gene lookup returns CDR1 LGHNA and CDR2 YSLEER. V lost 0 bases, J lost 2 bases, and 20 bases lay in between. Written as DNA, the CDR3 is TGCGCCAGCAGCCAAGAATTTAACTTGGCGGGGTGGACCTACGAGCAGTACTTC. It codes for CASSQEFNLAGWTYEQYF.

With regard to this clonotype: A single base separates this from a much larger clone, so it may be a read error. V is TRBV30 and J is TRBJ1-1; tentatively, D is TRBD1 (5 bases). The CDR3 consists of 13 residues. Germline loops: CDR1 GTSNPN, CDR2 SVGIG (reference sequence). CDR3 nucleotide sequence: TGTGCCTTAATGGGGGTCAGCAACACTAAAGCTTTCTTT. Amino acid sequence: CALMGVSNTKAFF.

The V gene is TRBV20-1, the J gene TRBJ1-6, with 7 bases matching TRBD1. This CDR3 has 16 amino acids. The germline V gene encodes CDR1 DFQATT and CDR2 SNEGSKA (reference sequence). With 2 bases clipped from V and 7 bases from J, the junction kept 11 bases outside the gene matches. The CDR3 sequence: CSARPQLQGSNSPLHF. CDR3 in DNA: TGCAGTGCTAGACCCCAACTACAGGGGTCGAATTCACCCCTCCACTTT.

This clonotype was recorded many times. The chain carries TRBV6-2 or TRBV6-3 and TRBJ2-7; D is ambiguous. Trimming took 6 bases from V and 3 from J, leaving 9 bases between them. Per the germline V gene, CDR1 is MNHEY and CDR2 is SVGEGT. CDR3 length equals 12 residues. The CDR3 here is CASRRADYEQYF. CDR3 bases: TGTGCCAGCAGACGCGCTGACTACGAGCAGTACTTC.

This chain connects TRBV15 to TRBJ1-3; D perhaps matches TRBD1 (5 bases). CDR1 and CDR2 (germline): LNHNV, YYDKDF (reference sequence). With 1 base removed from V and 2 bases from J, the gap between germline ends came to 6 bases. The CDR3 length is 14 residues. The CDR3 nucleotides read TGTGCCACCAGCAGAGCAGGGCCTGGAAACACCATATATTTT. Protein sequence: CATSRAGPGNTIYF.

This clonotype showed up many times. This sequence joins TRBV24-1 and TRBJ1-3; no definite D call. Germline V gives CDR1 KGHDR, CDR2 SFDVKD. The CDR3 is 14 amino acids. The ends were cut back, 6 bases at V and 4 bases at J, with 12 bases in the middle. In nucleotides, the CDR3 is TGTGCCACCAGTTCTGCGTCGGGAGGAAACACCATATATTTT. Its translation is CATSSASGGNTIYF.

This clonotype was recorded only once. The chain employs TRBV6-5 and TRBJ2-7; TRBD1 aligns across 9 bases. The CDR3 loop spans 17 amino acids. The germline V gene has CDR1 MNHEY and CDR2 SVGAGI. Trimming at V came to 2 bases and at J to 4 bases, leaving 12 bases not matched to a gene. CDR3 residues: CASSYTRPGQGDYEQYF. The CDR3 nucleotides are TGTGCCAGCAGTTACACTCGACCGGGACAGGGAGATTACGAGCAGTACTTC.

The sample holds many counts of this clonotype. The chain is built from TRBV28 and TRBJ2-7; D is ambiguous. Germline V gives CDR1 MDHEN, CDR2 SYDVKM. The CDR3 contains 15 residues. Deletions cut 7 bases from V and 1 base from J, with 17 bases between. CDR3 in DNA: TGTGCCAGCAACCCACCCGGTGTGGAGTCCTACGAGCAGTACTTC. Translated, it gives CASNPPGVESYEQYF.

There are many counts of this clonotype. With a much larger clone just one base away, this may be a read error. The V gene is TRBV7-2, the J gene TRBJ2-7; 8 nucleotides agree with TRBD1. This CDR3 contains 14 residues. The germline CDR1 and CDR2 sequences are SGHTA and FQGNSA. CDR3 in DNA: TGTGCCAGCAGCTTAGGGACAGGGTCCTACGAGCGGTACTTC. It yields the protein CASSLGTGSYERYF.

This clonotype was recorded many times. The rearrangement links TRBV20-1 to TRBJ2-7; 7 positions match TRBD2. The CDR3 covers 14 residues. V trimming: 1 base; J trimming: 2 bases; junction bases outside the gene matches: 5. In germline, CDR1 is DFQATT, CDR2 SNEGSKA (reference sequence). In DNA, the CDR3 is TGCAGTGCTAGAGGAGAAGCGGGACCCTACGAGCAGTACTTC. Its translation: CSARGEAGPYEQYF.

The genes are TRBV6-2 or TRBV6-3 and TRBJ2-5; 8 positions match TRBD2. Germline V lookup: CDR1 MNHEY, CDR2 SVGEGT. The CDR3 consists of 16 residues. Trimming cost V 5 bases and J 5 bases; bases outside gene matches: 13. DNA of the CDR3: TGTGCCAGCAGTGCTAACTTCGGGGGGGAGTGGGAGACCCAGTACTTC. Translating it yields CASSANFGGEWETQYF.

Many counts were recorded for this clonotype. The rearrangement uses TRBV7-2 and TRBJ2-7; D may match TRBD1 or TRBD2 (5 bases each). The ends were cut back, 6 bases at V and 3 bases at J, with 12 bases in the middle. CDR1 SGHTA and CDR2 FQGNSA come from the germline V gene. This CDR3 comprises 13 residues. The CDR3 coding sequence is TGTGCCAGCAGGCCTGGGACGGTCTACGAGCAGTACTTC. It specifies CASRPGTVYEQYF.

The V call is TRBV6-1, the J call TRBJ2-2; D may be TRBD1 or TRBD2 (5 bases each). The V and J ends lost 6 bases and 6 bases respectively, with 11 bases between them. Germline V lookup: CDR1 MNHNS, CDR2 SASEGT. This CDR3 has 13 amino acids. In DNA form, the CDR3 reads TGTGCCAGCAGAGAGGGGATCTCCGGGGAGCTGTTTTTT. It encodes CASREGISGELFF.

This clonotype was seen many times. CDR3 in amino acids: CSATGLAGAGTQYF. CDR3 nucleotide sequence: TGCAGTGCCACGGGACTAGCGGGAGCCGGGACCCAGTACTTC. V usage is TRBV20-1 and J usage is TRBJ2-5; 14 nucleotides line up with TRBD2. This CDR3 region has 14 residues. Germline loops: CDR1 DFQATT, CDR2 SNEGSKA (reference sequence). With V trimmed by 6 bases and J by 7 bases, 7 bases remained unmatched.

V gene TRBV2 combines with J gene TRBJ1-2, with 10 bases that match TRBD1. Germline-derived CDR1 and CDR2 are SNHLY and FYNNEI. CDR3 length: 15 residues. J was trimmed by 3 bases and V by 5 bases; bases with no gene match: 6. As DNA, the CDR3 is TGTGCCAGCAGTTCGACAGGGGGCCGAGACTATGGCTACACCTTC. This gives the protein CASSSTGGRDYGYTF.